Listed below are T cell receptor beta chains from one sample, sequenced in a study of blood T cell repertoires in COVID-19. Profiling relied on immunoSEQ multiplex PCR, and the TCRdb table lists in-frame clones only, not all of them. The data show tens of thousands of clones, 80% to 90% seen once. The source material was peripheral blood. The source is a woman over 75 with active or convalescent COVID-19. Both conserved end residues are part of each CDR3. The D gene is left open where the match is weak.

d_gene: TRBD2; j_gene: TRBJ2-1; v_gene: TRBV25-1; CDR3nt: TGTGCCAGCAGTCCCCCGGGGGGGCCCTACAATGAGCAGTTCTTC; CDR3aa: CASSPPGGPYNEQFF
d_gene: .; j_gene: TRBJ1-6; v_gene: TRBV6-5; CDR3nt: TGTGCCAGCAGGCTGGTAGTAGATTCACCCCTCCACTTT; CDR3aa: CASRLVVDSPLHF
d_gene: TRBD2; j_gene: TRBJ2-3; v_gene: TRBV3-1/TRBV3-2; CDR3nt: TGTGCCAGCAGCCCCTCTAGCGGGGGCACAGATACGCAGTATTTT; CDR3aa: CASSPSSGGTDTQYF
d_gene: TRBD1; j_gene: TRBJ1-2; v_gene: TRBV5-1; CDR3nt: TGCGCCAGCAGCTTGGAGGGACAGCCGCAAAATGGCTACACCTTC; CDR3aa: CASSLEGQPQNGYTF
d_gene: TRBD2; j_gene: TRBJ2-1; v_gene: TRBV6-5; CDR3nt: TGTGCCAGCAGTAGAGGGACTAGCGGAAACAATGAGCAGTTCTTC; CDR3aa: CASSRGTSGNNEQFF
d_gene: .; j_gene: TRBJ1-2; v_gene: TRBV21-1; CDR3nt: TGTGCCAGCAGCACCCCGACAGTATTAGCTAACTATGGCTACACCTTC; CDR3aa: CASSTPTVLANYGYTF
d_gene: TRBD1; j_gene: TRBJ1-3; v_gene: TRBV11-2; CDR3nt: TGTGCCAGCAGCTCTTTTAGGGACAGCTCTGGAAACACCATATATTTT; CDR3aa: CASSSFRDSSGNTIYF
d_gene: TRBD1; j_gene: TRBJ2-7; v_gene: TRBV19; CDR3nt: TGTGCCAGTCAGAGACAGGGACCCTACGAGCAGTACTTC; CDR3aa: CASQRQGPYEQYF
d_gene: .; j_gene: TRBJ2-5; v_gene: TRBV9; CDR3nt: TGTGCCAGCAGCGTAACCGGACTAAGGGAGACCCAGTACTTC; CDR3aa: CASSVTGLRETQYF
d_gene: TRBD1; j_gene: TRBJ1-5; v_gene: TRBV2; CDR3nt: TGTGCCAGCAGTGGGGAACAGGGGCCCTATCAGCCCCAGCATTTT; CDR3aa: CASSGEQGPYQPQHF
d_gene: .; j_gene: TRBJ1-1; v_gene: TRBV3-1/TRBV3-2; CDR3nt: TGTGCCAGCAGCCAGGACGACAGGTACACTGAAGCTTTCTTT; CDR3aa: CASSQDDRYTEAFF
d_gene: .; j_gene: TRBJ1-3; v_gene: TRBV21-1; CDR3nt: TGTGCCAGCAGCAAAGGGACAGGGGGCTCTGGAAACACCATATATTTT; CDR3aa: CASSKGTGGSGNTIYF
d_gene: .; j_gene: TRBJ2-5; v_gene: TRBV5-1; CDR3nt: TGCGCCAGCAGCTACCTAGCGACCCAAGAGACCCAGTACTTC; CDR3aa: CASSYLATQETQYF
d_gene: TRBD2; j_gene: TRBJ2-1; v_gene: TRBV11-2; CDR3nt: TGTGCCAGCAGCTTAGATAGCCTAGCGGGGACATACAATGAGCAGTTCTTC; CDR3aa: CASSLDSLAGTYNEQFF
d_gene: TRBD1; j_gene: TRBJ1-2; v_gene: TRBV6-1; CDR3nt: TGTGCCAGCAGTGAAGGGACAGGGCAAGCACATGGCTACACCTTC; CDR3aa: CASSEGTGQAHGYTF
d_gene: TRBD1; j_gene: TRBJ1-5; v_gene: TRBV2; CDR3nt: TGTGCCAGCAGTGGGGACAGCTATAGCAATCAGCCCCAGCATTTT; CDR3aa: CASSGDSYSNQPQHF
d_gene: .; j_gene: TRBJ1-3; v_gene: TRBV9; CDR3nt: TGTGCCAGCAGCGTAGGGGGCAGAAGCTCTGGAAACACCATATATTTT; CDR3aa: CASSVGGRSSGNTIYF
d_gene: .; j_gene: TRBJ2-1; v_gene: TRBV2; CDR3nt: TGTGCCAGCAGTGCATACAATGAGCAGTTCTTC; CDR3aa: CASSAYNEQFF
d_gene: TRBD1; j_gene: TRBJ1-4; v_gene: TRBV27; CDR3nt: TGTGCCAGCAGTCCCCGAGAGGGACAGGGAAAACTGTTTTTT; CDR3aa: CASSPREGQGKLFF
d_gene: TRBD1; j_gene: TRBJ1-1; v_gene: TRBV19; CDR3nt: TGTGCCAGTAGTCGGACAGGGAAGGGGACTGAAGCTTTCTTT; CDR3aa: CASSRTGKGTEAFF